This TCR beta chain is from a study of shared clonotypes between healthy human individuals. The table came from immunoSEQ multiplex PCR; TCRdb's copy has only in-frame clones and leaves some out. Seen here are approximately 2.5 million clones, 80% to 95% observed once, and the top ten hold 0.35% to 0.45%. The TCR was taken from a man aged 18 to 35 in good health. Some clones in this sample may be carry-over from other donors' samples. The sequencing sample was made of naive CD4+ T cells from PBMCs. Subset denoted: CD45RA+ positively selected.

CDR3 residues: CASNPRTSGSINEQFF. The CDR3 DNA reads TGTGCCAGCAACCCAAGGACTAGCGGGAGTATCAATGAGCAGTTCTTC. The genes are TRBV28 and TRBJ2-1, with TRBD2 matching 13 bases. J lost 6 bases, V lost 7 bases, and 9 bases had no gene match. This CDR3 comprises 16 residues. Looked up from germline, CDR1 is MDHEN and CDR2 is SYDVKM.